The clone carrying this T cell receptor (beta chain) was seen a single time. This CDR3 spans 15 amino acids. Per germline, CDR1 SGHNT and CDR2 YENEEA. V lost 0 bases, J lost 5 bases, and 10 bases lay in between. The data were taken from a study of radiotherapy plus CTLA-4 blockade in lung cancer. This table comes from immunoSEQ multiplex PCR, and its TCRdb copy is limited to in-frame clones, with some not included. Of about 70,000 clones listed, approximately 79% were seen once; the top ten hold over 7.5%. Sequencing used peripheral blood, obtained from a patient treated with radiotherapy plus ipilimumab. J is TRBJ2-2 and V is TRBV11-3, with D tentatively TRBD2 (6 bases). The origin of this receptor is a human donor with non-small cell lung cancer who had a complete response to radiotherapy plus ipilimumab. The CDR3 DNA reads TGTGCCAGCAGCTTAGAGGGGGGTTGGACCGGGGAGCTGTTTTTT. It specifies CASSLEGGWTGELFF. The whole variable domain, filled in from reference TRBV11-3 and TRBJ2-2, reads EAGVVQSPRYKIIEKKQPVAFWCNPISGHNTLYWYLQNLGQGPELLIRYENEEAVDDSQLPKDRFSAERLKGVDSTLKIQPAELGDSAVYLCASSLEGGWTGELFFGEGSRLTVL.